This entry features one T cell receptor (beta chain) sequence. Authors' data handling: The assay estimated nucleated cells by amplifying reference gene primers. Produced via immunoSEQ multiplex PCR; TCRdb's table is partial and in-frame only. V and J calls plus clone size are reproduced from that table; the DNA served to infer D and trimming. Of around 220,000 clones listed, around 80% are singletons. The data derive from a study of blood T cell repertoires in COVID-19. Overall study context: COVID-19 samples, acute and convalescent, were from the United States, Italy and Spain. From T cells, B-cell-depleted T cells, or PBMCs came the material, which was cDNA or gDNA.

Germline lookup yields CDR1 SGHTA and CDR2 FQGNSA. The CDR3 spans 14 residues. V lost 0 bases and J lost 3; bases outside the gene matches: 2. The sample taken for sequencing was peripheral blood. The chain combines TRBV7-2 with TRBJ2-7, with TRBD2 matching 7 bases. The source is a human donor in a cohort sampled during active COVID-19. The CDR3: CASSLAREYYEQYF. For the CDR3, the DNA is TGTGCCAGCAGCTTAGCGCGGGAGTACTACGAGCAGTACTTC.